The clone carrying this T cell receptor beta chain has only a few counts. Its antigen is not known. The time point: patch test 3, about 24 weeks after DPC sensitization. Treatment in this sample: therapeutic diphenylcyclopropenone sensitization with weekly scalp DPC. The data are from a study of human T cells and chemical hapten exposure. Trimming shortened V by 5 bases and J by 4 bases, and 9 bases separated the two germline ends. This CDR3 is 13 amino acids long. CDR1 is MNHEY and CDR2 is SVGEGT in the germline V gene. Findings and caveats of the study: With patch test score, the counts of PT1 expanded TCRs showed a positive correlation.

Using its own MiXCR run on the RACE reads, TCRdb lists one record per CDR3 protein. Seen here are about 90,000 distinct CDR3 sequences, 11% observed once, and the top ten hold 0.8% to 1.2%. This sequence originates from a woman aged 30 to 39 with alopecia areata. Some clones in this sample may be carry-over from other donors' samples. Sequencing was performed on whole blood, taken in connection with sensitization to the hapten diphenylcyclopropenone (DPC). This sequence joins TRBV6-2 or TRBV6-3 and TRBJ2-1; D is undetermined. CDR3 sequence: CASSKSTYNEQFF. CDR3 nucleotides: TGTGCCAGCAGTAAGAGTACATACAATGAGCAGTTCTTC.